This is a list of T cell receptor beta chains from one sample in a study of blood T cell repertoires in COVID-19. Data came from immunoSEQ multiplex PCR; TCRdb stores just in-frame clones and leaves some out. The sample has around 170,000 clones, under 90% seen once; the top ten hold roughly 12%. The sequenced sample consisted of PBMCs or T cells enriched from blood (not recorded which). These receptors were obtained from a man aged 50 or older who had recovered from COVID-19. Both conserved end residues are part of each CDR3. A D gene is named only where the DNA matches it firmly.

d_call | j_call | v_call | cdr3_aa | cdr3_nt
. | TRBJ1-5 | TRBV4-2 | CASSVTRGANQPQHF | TGTGCCAGCAGCGTAACCAGGGGTGCAAATCAGCCCCAGCATTTT
. | TRBJ1-2 | TRBV9 | CASSASGQGYGYTF | TGTGCCAGCAGCGCCTCAGGGCAGGGCTATGGCTACACCTTC
. | TRBJ2-7 | TRBV18 | CASSPNRLGEQYF | TGTGCCAGCTCTCCCAACAGGCTGGGGGAGCAGTACTTC
TRBD2 | TRBJ2-2 | TRBV4-2 | CASSQLGLAGGNTGELFF | TGTGCCAGCAGCCAATTGGGACTAGCGGGGGGGAACACCGGGGAGCTGTTTTTT
TRBD2 | TRBJ2-2 | TRBV2 | CASTTSGGSNTGELFF | TGTGCCAGCACGACTAGCGGGGGGTCCAACACCGGGGAGCTGTTTTTT
. | TRBJ1-4 | TRBV18 | CASSQTVLTNEKLFF | TGTGCCAGCTCCCAGACAGTGTTAACTAATGAAAAACTGTTTTTT
. | TRBJ2-3 | TRBV6-2/TRBV6-3 | CASSYPGRGRSTDTQYF | TGTGCCAGCAGTTACCCTGGGCGGGGGCGAAGCACAGATACGCAGTATTTT
TRBD1 | TRBJ1-4 | TRBV6-2/TRBV6-3 | CASSPPGQGIVF | TGTGCCAGCAGTCCCCCGGGACAGGGGATTGTTTTT
. | TRBJ1-6 | TRBV11-2 | CASSTRQSSYNSPLHF | TGTGCCAGCAGCACCAGACAGAGCTCCTATAATTCACCCCTCCACTTT
TRBD1 | TRBJ1-6 | TRBV18 | CASSPDRGGSPLHF | TGTGCCAGCTCACCGGACAGGGGAGGTTCACCCCTCCACTTT